These 24 T cell receptor beta chains were all obtained from the same sample, sequenced in a study of T-cell memory formation after mild COVID-19. TCRdb passed the 5' RACE reads through MiXCR, listing each CDR3 protein once. Counted here are 200,000 to 250,000 distinct CDR3 sequences, around 17% occurring once; the ten biggest clones make up about 4%. Sequenced: PBMCs or a T cell subset sorted from them (not recorded which). The source of these receptors is a young man who had mild COVID-19 (a few samples of this study predate the infection). Cell type and time point are not known.

This clonotype came up a few times. This rearrangement joins TRBV18 to TRBJ2-5; perhaps TRBD1 as D (7 bases). V lost 6 bases and J lost 2, with 16 bases in between. Looked up from germline, CDR1 is KGHSH and CDR2 is LQKENI. CDR3 length equals 15 residues. DNA of the CDR3: TGTGCCAGCTCGTTGACAGGGCGGGAACAAGAGACCCAGTACTTC. Translating gives CASSLTGREQETQYF.

The chain recombines TRBV19 with TRBJ2-5; perhaps TRBD2 as D (5 bases). Germline assignment: CDR1 LNHDA and CDR2 SQIVND (reference sequence). V lost 3 bases and J 4 bases, leaving 12 bases between the germline ends. This CDR3 is 14 amino acids long. The CDR3, as DNA: TGTGCCAGTAGTATCGGAGCGGCGGGAGAGACCCAGTACTTC. Its translation: CASSIGAAGETQYF.

Only a few counts were recorded for this clonotype. The chain is built from TRBV20-1 and TRBJ1-5; 7 nucleotides match TRBD1. J was trimmed by 3 bases and V by 5 bases; bases with no gene match: 7. The CDR3 is 14 amino acids. Per germline, CDR1 DFQATT and CDR2 SNEGSKA (reference sequence). CDR3 sequence reads: CSAPQGGNNQPQHF. The CDR3 coding sequence is TGCAGTGCTCCTCAGGGGGGTAACAATCAGCCCCAGCATTTT.

This clonotype was seen more than once but under ten times. This chain joins TRBV5-1 and TRBJ2-3; 7 nucleotides line up with TRBD1. Trimming cost V 7 bases and J 4 bases; bases outside gene matches: 6. Germline V gene sequence: CDR1 SGHRS, CDR2 YFSETQ. This CDR3 is built from 13 residues. DNA for the CDR3: TGCGCCAGCCAAAGGGGGCTGGCAGATACGCAGTATTTT. As protein: CASQRGLADTQYF.

The V call is TRBV7-2, the J call TRBJ1-5; maybe TRBD1 (6 bases). Deletions cut 5 bases from V and 7 bases from J, with 18 bases between. CDR1 SGHTA and CDR2 FQGNSA come from the germline V gene. The CDR3 is 15 amino acids. The CDR3 coding sequence is TGTGCCAGCAGCCCTCAGGGTAAGAGGGGGCAGCCCCAGCATTTT. Encoded protein: CASSPQGKRGQPQHF.

This clonotype was picked up a small number of times. The J gene is TRBJ1-5, the V gene TRBV12-3 or TRBV12-4; no reliable D call. CDR3 length equals 15 residues. V was shortened by 7 bases and J by 2 bases, with 15 bases between the two germline ends. The CDR3 is CASKYEEGRNQPQHF. DNA for the CDR3: TGTGCCAGCAAATACGAAGAGGGTCGCAATCAGCCCCAGCATTTT.

This sequence joins TRBV7-7 and TRBJ2-7; TRBD2 is a possible D gene (6 bases). V lost 6 bases and J 0 bases, leaving 18 bases between the germline ends. CDR3 length equals 16 residues. Looked up from germline, CDR1 is SSHAT and CDR2 is FNYEAQ (reference sequence). The CDR3 nucleotides are TGTGCCAGCAGTCGCCACCAGGACGGGAGCTCCTACGAGCAGTACTTC. Encoded protein: CASSRHQDGSSYEQYF.

In this sample, this clonotype turned up a few times. V is TRBV20-1 and J is TRBJ1-5; possibly TRBD1 for D (5 bases). There are 14 residues in the CDR3. Trimming left V 7 bases short and J 0 bases short, with 13 bases between. Per the germline V gene, CDR1 is DFQATT and CDR2 is SNEGSKA (reference sequence). The CDR3 DNA follows: TGCAGTGGCTCCCAGGGACCTAGCAATCAGCCCCAGCATTTT. Translated, it gives CSGSQGPSNQPQHF.

The V call is TRBV12-3 or TRBV12-4, the J call TRBJ1-5; D gene unclear. The CDR3 has 14 amino acids. Between the trimmed V and J ends, which lost 6 bases and 1 base, there was a span of 10 bases. CDR3 sequence (DNA): TGTGCCAGCAGCCCCGACATAAGCAATCAGCCCCAGCATTTT. Residues: CASSPDISNQPQHF.

This clonotype was detected a few times. The chain joins TRBV5-1 to TRBJ2-5; D may be TRBD1 (5 bases). Per germline, CDR1 SGHRS and CDR2 YFSETQ. This CDR3 has 12 residues. The V gene lost 4 bases and the J gene lost 5 bases, with 9 bases spanning the gap. The CDR3 DNA reads as TGCGCCAGCAGCGATCCAGGGGAGACCCAGTACTTC. Translating it yields CASSDPGETQYF. Complete variable domain (other parts from reference TRBV5-1 and TRBJ2-5): KAGVTQTPRYLIKTRGQQVTLSCSPISGHRSVSWYQQTPGQGLQFLFEYFSETQRNKGNFPGRFSGRQFSNSRSEMNVSTLELGDSALYLCASSDPGETQYFGPGTRLLVL.

As DNA, the CDR3 is TGTGCCAGCAGCTTAGCGCGGCATGGTAATTCACCCCTCCACTTT. Translated: CASSLARHGNSPLHF. This chain uses TRBV7-9 with TRBJ1-6; D not certain. Trimming removed 0 bases at V and 6 bases at J, with 9 bases between. The CDR3 contains 15 residues. Germline assignment: CDR1 SEHNR and CDR2 FQNEAQ (reference sequence).

This clonotype was counted only a few times. This rearrangement joins TRBV25-1 to TRBJ1-2; D gene unclear. The CDR3 is made up of 13 amino acids. Germline V gene sequence: CDR1 MGHDK, CDR2 SYGVNS. V lost 4 bases to trimming and J lost 4 bases, with 10 bases between them. CDR3 DNA sequence: TGTGCCAGCAGTGGTTTACAGTTCTATGGCTACACCTTC. This gives the protein CASSGLQFYGYTF.

This clonotype appeared a few times. The gene calls are TRBV4-2 and TRBJ1-2; D gene uncertain. Trimming cost V 0 bases and J 4 bases, with 9 bases left between them. The CDR3 length is 14 residues. Germline values: CDR1 LGHNA, CDR2 YNFKEQ. CDR3 in amino acids: CASSQDEYSYGYTF. Written as DNA, the CDR3 is TGTGCCAGCAGCCAAGATGAGTATTCCTATGGCTACACCTTC.

The V and J genes are TRBV20-1 and TRBJ1-1; a weak D match, TRBD1 (5 bases). The CDR3 is 13 residues long. Germline CDR1 is DFQATT and CDR2 is SNEGSKA (reference sequence). The ends were cut back, 0 bases at V and 2 bases at J, with 7 bases in the middle. The CDR3 loop is CSAREQGNTEAFF. The DNA for the CDR3 is TGCAGTGCTAGAGAGCAGGGCAACACTGAAGCTTTCTTT.

A word on this clonotype: A read error may account for a junction end that differs from germline. V usage is TRBV7-2 and J usage is TRBJ2-5; a weak D match, TRBD1 (5 bases). CDR3 length: 17 residues. Germline V gives CDR1 SGHTA, CDR2 FQGNSA. CDR3 region: CASILYTGPILGETQYF. The CDR3 DNA is TGTGCCAGCATCTTATATACAGGTCCCATCTTGGGGGAGACCCAGTACTTC.

The rearrangement joins TRBV7-2 to TRBJ1-2; 12 nucleotides align to TRBD1. J lost 6 bases, V lost 2 bases, and 4 bases had no gene match. CDR3 length equals 15 residues. The germline gives CDR1 SGHTA, CDR2 FQGNSA. CDR3 nucleotide sequence: TGTGCCAGCAGCTTAAGGGACAGGGGGCGAGATGGCTACACCTTC. Amino acids: CASSLRDRGRDGYTF.

The rearrangement uses TRBV12-3 or TRBV12-4 and TRBJ2-3; the D call may be TRBD1 or TRBD2 (5 bases each). There are 13 residues in the CDR3. The ends were cut back, 2 bases at V and 8 bases at J, with 11 bases in the middle. The CDR3 bases are TGTGCCAGCAGTTTACGGGGCTCGGGTACGCAGTATTTT. It encodes CASSLRGSGTQYF.

The CDR3, as DNA: TGTGCCAGCAGAGGTGGGGGCCAAGATACGCAGTATTTT. Its translation is CASRGGGQDTQYF. The gene calls are TRBV7-3 and TRBJ2-3; possible D gene TRBD1, 6 bases. The CDR3 runs to 13 residues. The germline V and J ends were trimmed by 6 bases and 5 bases, with 12 bases remaining between them. Germline V CDR1 and CDR2: SGHTA, FQGTGA.

CDR3 amino acids: CASSSGRINEKLFF. CDR3 nucleotides: TGTGCCAGCAGCTCGGGGCGGATTAATGAAAAACTGTTTTTT. The rearrangement uses TRBV3-1 and TRBJ1-4; D might be TRBD1 (5 bases). The V and J ends lost 5 bases and 4 bases respectively, with 11 bases between them. The germline CDR1 and CDR2 sequences are LGHDT and YNNKEL (reference sequence). The CDR3 runs 14 residues. Variable domain in full (rest from reference TRBV3-1 and TRBJ1-4): DTAVSQTPKYLVTQMGNDKSIKCEQNLGHDTMYWYKQDSKKFLKIMFSYNNKELIINETVPNRFSPKSPDKAHLNLHINSLELGDSAVYFCASSSGRINEKLFFGSGTQLSVL.

The chain recombines TRBV29-1 with TRBJ2-1, with TRBD2 matching 7 bases. Germline trimming cut 7 bases from V and 0 bases from J; bases unmatched to any gene: 6. Germline CDR1 SQVTM, CDR2 ANQGSEA. The CDR3 contains 14 residues. The CDR3 coding sequence is TGCAGCGGGGAGGGCAAGAGCTCCTACAATGAGCAGTTCTTC. Protein sequence: CSGEGKSSYNEQFF.

This rearrangement joins TRBV3-1 to TRBJ2-1; perhaps TRBD1 as D (6 bases). Trimming removed 0 bases from V and 15 bases from J, with 18 bases in between. CDR1 is LGHDT, CDR2 YNNKEL, per germline (reference sequence). This CDR3 is 14 amino acids long. CDR3 DNA sequence: TGTGCCAGCAGCCAAGATCGTGTGGGGGCGCGACGGTTCTTC. Its protein is CASSQDRVGARRFF.

The rearrangement joins TRBV7-2 to TRBJ1-6; 10 bases map to TRBD1. Trimming took 6 bases from V and 7 from J; bases not matched to a gene: 9. CDR1 is SGHTA and CDR2 is FQGNSA in the germline V gene. The CDR3 consists of 16 residues. The CDR3 reads CASRPFPDRGNSPLHF. For the CDR3, the DNA is TGTGCCAGCAGGCCATTCCCGGACAGGGGGAATTCACCCCTCCACTTT.

The chain recombines TRBV7-2 with TRBJ1-5; no clear D gene. Trimming pared 6 bases from V and 2 bases from J, leaving 17 bases between. The germline V gene encodes CDR1 SGHTA and CDR2 FQGNSA. The CDR3 is 16 residues long. The CDR3 nucleotides read TGTGCCAGCAGTGCTGGGGTCTCGTGGGGCAATCAGCCCCAGCATTTT. It translates to CASSAGVSWGNQPQHF.

The rearrangement links TRBV20-1 to TRBJ1-2; D may be TRBD1 (5 bases). The CDR3 covers 14 residues. Trimming took off 1 base at V and 6 bases at J, with 15 bases between the two ends. Germline V lookup: CDR1 DFQATT, CDR2 SNEGSKA (reference sequence). CDR3 sequence reads: CSARVLGGTDGYTF. Here the CDR3 DNA reads TGCAGTGCTAGAGTACTCGGTGGGACTGATGGCTACACCTTC.